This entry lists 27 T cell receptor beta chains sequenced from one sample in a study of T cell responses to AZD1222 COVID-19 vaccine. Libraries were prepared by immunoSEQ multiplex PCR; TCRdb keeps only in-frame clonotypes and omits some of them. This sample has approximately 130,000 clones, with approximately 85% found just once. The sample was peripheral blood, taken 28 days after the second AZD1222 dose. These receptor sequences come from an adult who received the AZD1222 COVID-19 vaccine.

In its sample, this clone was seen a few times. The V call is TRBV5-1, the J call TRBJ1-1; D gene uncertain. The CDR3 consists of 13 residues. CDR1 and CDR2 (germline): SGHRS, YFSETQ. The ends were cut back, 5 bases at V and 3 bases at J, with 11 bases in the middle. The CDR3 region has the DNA TGCGCCAGCAGGTTTGAGAGTTACACTGAAGCTTTCTTT. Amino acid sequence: CASRFESYTEAFF. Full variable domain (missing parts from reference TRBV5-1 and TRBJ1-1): KAGVTQTPRYLIKTRGQQVTLSCSPISGHRSVSWYQQTPGQGLQFLFEYFSETQRNKGNFPGRFSGRQFSNSRSEMNVSTLELGDSALYLCASRFESYTEAFFGQGTRLTVV.

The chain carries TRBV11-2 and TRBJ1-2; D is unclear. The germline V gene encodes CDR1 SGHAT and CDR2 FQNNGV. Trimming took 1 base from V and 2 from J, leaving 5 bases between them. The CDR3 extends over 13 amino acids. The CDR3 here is CASSLAENYGYTF. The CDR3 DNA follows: TGTGCCAGCAGCTTAGCAGAAAACTATGGCTACACCTTC.

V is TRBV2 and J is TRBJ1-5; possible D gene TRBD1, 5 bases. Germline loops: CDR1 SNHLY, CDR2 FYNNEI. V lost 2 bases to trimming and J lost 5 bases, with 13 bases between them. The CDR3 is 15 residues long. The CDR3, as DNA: TGTGCCAGCAGTGAATGGGCAGGGAGGGATCAGCCCCAGCATTTT. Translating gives CASSEWAGRDQPQHF.

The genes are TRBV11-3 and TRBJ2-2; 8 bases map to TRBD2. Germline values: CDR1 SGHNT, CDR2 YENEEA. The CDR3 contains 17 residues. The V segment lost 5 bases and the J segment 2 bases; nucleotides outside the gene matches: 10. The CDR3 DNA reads TGTGCCAGCAGCCTCGGGGCTAGCGGGTTTAACACCGGGGAGCTGTTTTTT. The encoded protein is CASSLGASGFNTGELFF.

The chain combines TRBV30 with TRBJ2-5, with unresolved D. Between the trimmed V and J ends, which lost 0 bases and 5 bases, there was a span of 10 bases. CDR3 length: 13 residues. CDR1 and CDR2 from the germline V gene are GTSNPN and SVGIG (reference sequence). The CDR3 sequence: CAWSVLAAETQYF. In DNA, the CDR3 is TGTGCCTGGAGTGTACTGGCCGCGGAGACCCAGTACTTC.

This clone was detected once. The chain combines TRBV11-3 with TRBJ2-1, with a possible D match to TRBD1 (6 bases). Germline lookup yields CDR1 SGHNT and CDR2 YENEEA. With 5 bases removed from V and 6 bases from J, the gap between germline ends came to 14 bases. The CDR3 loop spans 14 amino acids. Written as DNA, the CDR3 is TGTGCCAGCAGCCCTTACAGGGTAGGCAATGAGCAGTTCTTC. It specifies CASSPYRVGNEQFF.

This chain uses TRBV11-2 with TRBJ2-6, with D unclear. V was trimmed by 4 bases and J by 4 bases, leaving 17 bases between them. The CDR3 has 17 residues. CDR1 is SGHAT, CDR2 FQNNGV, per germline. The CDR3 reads CASSSTLGPVGANVLTF. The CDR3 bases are TGTGCCAGCAGCTCGACCTTGGGCCCGGTGGGGGCCAACGTCCTGACTTTC.

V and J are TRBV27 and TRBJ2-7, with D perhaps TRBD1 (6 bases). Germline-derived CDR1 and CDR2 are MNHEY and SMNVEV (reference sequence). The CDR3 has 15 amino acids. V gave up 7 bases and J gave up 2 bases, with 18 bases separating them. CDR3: CASTFGAGVAYEQYF. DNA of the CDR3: TGTGCCAGCACTTTCGGGGCAGGGGTAGCCTACGAGCAGTACTTC.

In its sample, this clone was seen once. CDR3 sequence (DNA): TGCGCCAGCAGCTACGGAGAAAGCAATCAGCCCCAGCATTTT. Translated: CASSYGESNQPQHF. The chain combines TRBV5-1 with TRBJ1-5; D is unresolved. Germline V CDR1 and CDR2: SGHRS, YFSETQ. There are 14 residues in the CDR3. V shed 3 bases and J shed 1 base, with 8 bases lying between them.

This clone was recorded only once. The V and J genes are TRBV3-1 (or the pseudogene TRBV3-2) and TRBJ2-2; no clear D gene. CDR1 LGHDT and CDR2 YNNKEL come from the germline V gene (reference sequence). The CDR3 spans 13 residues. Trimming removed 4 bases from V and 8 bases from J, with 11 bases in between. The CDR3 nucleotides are TGTGCCAGCAGCCTAAGCCATACTGGGGAGCTGTTTTTT. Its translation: CASSLSHTGELFF.

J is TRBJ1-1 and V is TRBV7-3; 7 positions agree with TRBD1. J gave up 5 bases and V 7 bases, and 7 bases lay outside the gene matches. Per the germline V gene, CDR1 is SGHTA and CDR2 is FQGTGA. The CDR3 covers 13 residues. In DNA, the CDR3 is TGTGCCAGCAAACGGGCAGGGGGTACTGAAGCTTTCTTT. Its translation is CASKRAGGTEAFF.

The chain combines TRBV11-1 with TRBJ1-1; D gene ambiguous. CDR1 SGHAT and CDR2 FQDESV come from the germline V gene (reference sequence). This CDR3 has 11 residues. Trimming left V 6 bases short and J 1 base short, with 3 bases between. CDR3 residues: CASSENTEAFF. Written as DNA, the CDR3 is TGTGCCAGCAGTGAGAACACTGAAGCTTTCTTT.

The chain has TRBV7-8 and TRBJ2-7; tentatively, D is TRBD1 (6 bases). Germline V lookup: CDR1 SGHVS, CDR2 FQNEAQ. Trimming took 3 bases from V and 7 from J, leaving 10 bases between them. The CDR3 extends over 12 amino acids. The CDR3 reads CASSLDSVEQYF. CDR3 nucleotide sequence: TGTGCCAGCAGCTTGGACAGCGTGGAGCAGTACTTC.

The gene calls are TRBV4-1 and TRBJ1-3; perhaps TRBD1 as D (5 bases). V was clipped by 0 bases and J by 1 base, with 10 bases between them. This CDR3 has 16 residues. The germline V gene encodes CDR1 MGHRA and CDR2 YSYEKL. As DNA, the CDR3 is TGCGCCAGCAGCCAAGATTGGGGCAGGTCTGGAAACACCATATATTTT. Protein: CASSQDWGRSGNTIYF.

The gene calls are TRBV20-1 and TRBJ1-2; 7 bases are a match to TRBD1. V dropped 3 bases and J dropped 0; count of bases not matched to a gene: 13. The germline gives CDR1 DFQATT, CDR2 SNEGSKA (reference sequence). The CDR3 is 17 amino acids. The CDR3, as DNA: TGCAGTGCTAGTGGTGGACAGGCCAAGACCTCTAACTATGGCTACACCTTC. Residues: CSASGGQAKTSNYGYTF.

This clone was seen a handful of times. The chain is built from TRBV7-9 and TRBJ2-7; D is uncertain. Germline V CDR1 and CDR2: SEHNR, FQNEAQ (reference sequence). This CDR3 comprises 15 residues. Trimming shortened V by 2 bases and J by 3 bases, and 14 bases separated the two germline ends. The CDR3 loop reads CASSLIIGSNYEQYF. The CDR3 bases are TGTGCCAGCAGCTTAATCATCGGGTCGAACTACGAGCAGTACTTC. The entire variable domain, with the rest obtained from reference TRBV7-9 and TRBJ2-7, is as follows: DTGVSQNPRHKITKRGQNVTFRCDPISEHNRLYWYRQTLGQGPEFLTYFQNEAQLEKSRLLSDRFSAERPKGSFSTLEIQRTEQGDSAMYLCASSLIIGSNYEQYFGPGTRLTVT.

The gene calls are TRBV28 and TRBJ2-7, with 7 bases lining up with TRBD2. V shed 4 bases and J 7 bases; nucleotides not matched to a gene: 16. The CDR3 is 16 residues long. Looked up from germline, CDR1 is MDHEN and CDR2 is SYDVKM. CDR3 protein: CASSSPTLAVPWEQYF. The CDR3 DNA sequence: TGTGCCAGCAGTTCCCCAACGCTAGCGGTGCCTTGGGAGCAGTACTTC. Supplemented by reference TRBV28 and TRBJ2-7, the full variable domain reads DVKVTQSSRYLVKRTGEKVFLECVQDMDHENMFWYRQDPGLGLRLIYFSYDVKMKEKGDIPEGYSVSREKKERFSLILESASTNQTSMYLCASSSPTLAVPWEQYFGPGTRLTVT.

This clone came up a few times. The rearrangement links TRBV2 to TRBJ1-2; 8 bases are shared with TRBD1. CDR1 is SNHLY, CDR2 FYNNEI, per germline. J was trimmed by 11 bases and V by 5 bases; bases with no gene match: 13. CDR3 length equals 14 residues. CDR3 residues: CASSSGQGLQSYTF. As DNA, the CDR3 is TGTGCCAGCAGTTCAGGACAGGGCCTCCAAAGTTACACCTTC.

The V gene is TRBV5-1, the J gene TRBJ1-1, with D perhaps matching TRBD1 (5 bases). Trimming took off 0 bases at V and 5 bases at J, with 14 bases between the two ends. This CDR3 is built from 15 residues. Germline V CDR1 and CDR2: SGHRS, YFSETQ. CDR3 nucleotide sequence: TGCGCCAGCAGCTTGGCCGGGGGTCGTGAGACTGAAGCTTTCTTT. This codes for CASSLAGGRETEAFF.

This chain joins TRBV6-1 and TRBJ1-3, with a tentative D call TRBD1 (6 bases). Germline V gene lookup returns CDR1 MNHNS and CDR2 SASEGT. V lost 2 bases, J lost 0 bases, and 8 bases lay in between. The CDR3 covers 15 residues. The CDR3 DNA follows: TGTGCCAGCAGTGAATGGACAGCCTCTGGAAACACCATATATTTT. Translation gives CASSEWTASGNTIYF.

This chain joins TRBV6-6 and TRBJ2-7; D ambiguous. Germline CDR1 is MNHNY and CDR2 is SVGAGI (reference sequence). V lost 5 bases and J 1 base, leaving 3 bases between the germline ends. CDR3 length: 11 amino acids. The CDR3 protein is CASSPSYEQYF. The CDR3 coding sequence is TGTGCCAGCAGTCCGTCCTACGAGCAGTACTTC.

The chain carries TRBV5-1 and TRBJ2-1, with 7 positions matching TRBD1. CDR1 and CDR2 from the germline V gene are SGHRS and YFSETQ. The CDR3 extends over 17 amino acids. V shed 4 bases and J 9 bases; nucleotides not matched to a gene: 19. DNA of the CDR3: TGCGCCAGCAGCCTTCCTAATTGGACAGGCCAAATGGGTGAGCAGTTCTTC. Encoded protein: CASSLPNWTGQMGEQFF.

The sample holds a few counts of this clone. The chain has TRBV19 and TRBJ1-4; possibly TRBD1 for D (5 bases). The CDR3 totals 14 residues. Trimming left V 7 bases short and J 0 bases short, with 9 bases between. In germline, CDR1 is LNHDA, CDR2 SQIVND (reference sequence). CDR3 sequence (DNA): TGTGCCAGTATCGACAGTCCAACTAATGAAAAACTGTTTTTT. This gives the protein CASIDSPTNEKLFF.

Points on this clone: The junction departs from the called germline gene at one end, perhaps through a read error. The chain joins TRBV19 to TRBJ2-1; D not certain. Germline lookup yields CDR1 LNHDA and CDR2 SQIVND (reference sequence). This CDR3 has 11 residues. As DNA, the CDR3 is TGTGCCAGTAGCATAGCCAATGAGCAGTTCTTC. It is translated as CASSIANEQFF.

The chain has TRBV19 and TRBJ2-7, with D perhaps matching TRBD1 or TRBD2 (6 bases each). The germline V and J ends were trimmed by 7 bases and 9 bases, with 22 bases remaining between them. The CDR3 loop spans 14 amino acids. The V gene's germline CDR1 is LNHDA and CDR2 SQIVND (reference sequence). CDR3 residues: CASTEGGATSLQYF. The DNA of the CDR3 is TGTGCCAGTACCGAGGGGGGTGCTACGAGCTTGCAGTACTTC.

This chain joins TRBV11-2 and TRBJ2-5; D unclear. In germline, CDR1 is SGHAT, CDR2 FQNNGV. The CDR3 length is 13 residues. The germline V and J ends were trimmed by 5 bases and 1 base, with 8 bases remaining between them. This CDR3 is CASSPTSQETQYF. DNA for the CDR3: TGTGCCAGCAGCCCGACATCCCAAGAGACCCAGTACTTC.

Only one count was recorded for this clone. The CDR3 reads CASSWAAGTGLYGYTF. CDR3 bases: TGTGCCAGCAGTTGGGCGGCAGGGACAGGCCTCTATGGCTACACCTTC. V and J are TRBV6-2 or TRBV6-3 and TRBJ1-2; 8 nucleotides agree with TRBD1. The CDR3 totals 16 residues. The trim removed 4 bases at V and 4 bases at J, leaving 11 bases unmatched. Germline V gene data show CDR1 as MNHEY and CDR2 as SVGEGT.